These 23 T cell receptor beta chains share one sample of origin, sequenced in a study of blood T cell repertoires in COVID-19. Only in-frame clones appear in the TCRdb table, and some are missing; sequencing was by immunoSEQ multiplex PCR. This table has 150,000 to 200,000 clones, roughly 89% appearing once. The sequencing sample was made of PBMCs or T cells enriched from blood (not recorded which). The source of these receptors is a middle-aged woman with acute COVID-19.

This rearrangement joins TRBV6-5 to TRBJ1-1, with 7 bases aligning to TRBD1. There are 15 residues in the CDR3. Trimming at V came to 6 bases and at J to 7 bases, leaving 14 bases not matched to a gene. Germline V CDR1 and CDR2: MNHEY, SVGAGI. The CDR3 DNA is TGTGCCAGCAGGGAGTTTCAGGGGGAGAGGGTTGAAGCTTTCTTT. It is translated as CASREFQGERVEAFF.

The V gene is TRBV7-3, the J gene TRBJ2-2; 9 bases align to TRBD2. This CDR3 has 16 residues. In germline, CDR1 is SGHTA, CDR2 FQGTGA. V dropped 5 bases and J dropped 6; count of bases not matched to a gene: 10. Written as DNA, the CDR3 is TGTGCCAGCAGCCCCATCCCAGCGGGGGGTCCCGGGGAGCTGTTTTTT. Translated, it gives CASSPIPAGGPGELFF.

A single count supports this clone. The genes are TRBV6-1 and TRBJ2-3, with TRBD1 matching 7 bases. The J segment lost 0 bases and the V segment lost 2 bases, leaving 5 bases of the junction unmatched. CDR1 is MNHNS, CDR2 SASEGT, per germline. This CDR3 contains 16 residues. The CDR3 nucleotides read TGTGCCAGCAGTGAACGGACAGGATCTAGCACAGATACGCAGTATTTT. It translates to CASSERTGSSTDTQYF.

V and J are TRBV5-1 and TRBJ1-1; the match to TRBD1 covers 11 bases. V was pared by 4 bases and J by 1 base, with 0 bases of the junction left unmatched. The germline gives CDR1 SGHRS, CDR2 YFSETQ. The CDR3 runs to 14 residues. In DNA, the CDR3 is TGCGCCAGCAGCGGACAGGGGGCGAACACTGAAGCTTTCTTT. It specifies CASSGQGANTEAFF.

This clone has a single count. This chain uses TRBV6-2 or TRBV6-3 with TRBJ2-1; TRBD2 might be the D (6 bases). The CDR3 runs to 16 residues. Germline V gene data show CDR1 as MNHEY and CDR2 as SVGEGT. V lost 2 bases, J lost 7 bases, and 18 bases lay in between. The CDR3 bases are TGTGCCAGCAGTTACGGTTTAGCGGACCTGGGGAATGAGCAGTTCTTC. This encodes CASSYGLADLGNEQFF.

The chain joins TRBV19 to TRBJ1-1; 11 bases align to TRBD1. Germline V gene sequence: CDR1 LNHDA, CDR2 SQIVND (reference sequence). The CDR3 covers 14 residues. V shed 6 bases, J shed 5 bases, and the junction held 5 bases outside the gene matches. CDR3 region: CASRLRDRGTEAFF. CDR3 in DNA: TGTGCCAGTAGACTCCGGGACAGGGGGACTGAAGCTTTCTTT.

The chain carries TRBV27 and TRBJ2-7; 10 bases fit TRBD2. CDR3 size: 16 residues. V dropped 2 bases and J dropped 3; count of bases not matched to a gene: 7. Per germline, CDR1 MNHEY and CDR2 SMNVEV (reference sequence). CDR3 coding DNA: TGTGCCAGCAGTTTAAGTCTAGCGGGAGCAAACTACGAGCAGTACTTC. Residues: CASSLSLAGANYEQYF.

In the case of this clone: Germline and junction disagree at one end, which may indicate a read error. The gene calls are TRBV3-1 (or the pseudogene TRBV3-2) and TRBJ2-7; TRBD2 matches at 8 bases. Germline CDR1 LGHDT, CDR2 YNNKEL (reference sequence). CDR3 length: 16 residues. CDR3 sequence: CASRQDQGTRVYEQYF. CDR3 nucleotide sequence: TGTGCCAGCAGACAAGATCAAGGGACTAGAGTCTACGAGCAGTACTTC.

The J gene is TRBJ1-5, the V gene TRBV4-1; 10 positions agree with TRBD1. The germline V gene has CDR1 MGHRA and CDR2 YSYEKL. CDR3 length equals 17 residues. V was clipped by 3 bases and J by 0 bases; unmatched bases: 5. The CDR3 loop reads CASSHPRDRGSNQPQHF. In nucleotides, the CDR3 is TGCGCCAGCAGCCACCCTCGGGACAGGGGTAGCAATCAGCCCCAGCATTTT.

The V gene is TRBV2, the J gene TRBJ2-7; D is possibly TRBD2 (6 bases). The V gene's germline CDR1 is SNHLY and CDR2 FYNNEI. Trimming left V 6 bases short and J 0 bases short, with 12 bases between. The CDR3 spans 14 residues. The CDR3 nucleotides are TGTGCCAGCAGACATAGCGGAAACTCCTACGAGCAGTACTTC. Encoded protein: CASRHSGNSYEQYF.

The gene calls are TRBV3-1 (or the pseudogene TRBV3-2) and TRBJ1-2; D is uncertain. Germline assignment: CDR1 LGHDT and CDR2 YNNKEL (reference sequence). The CDR3 is 16 residues long. V gave up 0 bases and J gave up 8 bases, with 19 bases separating them. In DNA form, the CDR3 reads TGTGCCAGCAGCCAAGACCGCACTCTCAGGTTAGGCGGCTACACCTTC. Translation gives CASSQDRTLRLGGYTF.

The gene calls are TRBV30 and TRBJ2-5, with 12 bases fitting TRBD2. Germline lookup yields CDR1 GTSNPN and CDR2 SVGIG (reference sequence). The CDR3 is 16 residues long. The trim removed 1 base at V and 4 bases at J, leaving 7 bases unmatched. CDR3 protein: CAWSATSGSVGETQYF. For the CDR3, the DNA is TGTGCCTGGAGTGCGACTAGCGGGAGTGTCGGAGAGACCCAGTACTTC. The full variable domain, rest sourced from reference TRBV30 and TRBJ2-5, is SQTIHQWPATLVQPVGSPLSLECTVEGTSNPNLYWYRQAAGRGLQLLFYSVGIGQISSEVPQNLSASRPQDRQFILSSKKLLLSDSGFYLCAWSATSGSVGETQYFGPGTRLLVL.

The chain joins TRBV4-2 to TRBJ2-7, with D unclear. Germline values: CDR1 LGHNA, CDR2 YNFKEQ. The CDR3 totals 15 residues. V dropped 0 bases and J dropped 0 bases, with 9 bases sitting between them. CDR3 nucleotide sequence: TGTGCCAGCAGCCAAGATGTCGACTCCTCCTACGAGCAGTACTTC. Its protein product is CASSQDVDSSYEQYF.

The chain couples TRBV7-9 to TRBJ1-1; unclear D gene. CDR3 length: 13 residues. V was clipped by 3 bases and J by 6 bases, with 11 bases between them. Germline lookup yields CDR1 SEHNR and CDR2 FQNEAQ (reference sequence). The DNA for the CDR3 is TGTGCCAGCAGCTTTAAAGGGAGCTCTGAAGCTTTCTTT. Its protein is CASSFKGSSEAFF.

The V call is TRBV27, the J call TRBJ1-5, with 8 bases lining up with TRBD1. The germline V gene has CDR1 MNHEY and CDR2 SMNVEV (reference sequence). The CDR3 has 15 residues. J was trimmed by 6 bases and V by 6 bases; bases with no gene match: 10. CDR3 region: CASRITQGAVQPQHF. CDR3 in DNA: TGTGCCAGCAGGATAACTCAGGGGGCGGTTCAGCCCCAGCATTTT.

CDR3 region: CASSYYPGGQGARWTEAFF. CDR3 bases: TGCGCCAGCAGCTATTACCCGGGCGGACAGGGGGCGAGGTGGACTGAAGCTTTCTTT. The genes are TRBV5-1 and TRBJ1-1; TRBD1 agrees at 11 bases. This CDR3 spans 19 amino acids. V shed 3 bases and J 5 bases; nucleotides not matched to a gene: 18. Germline CDR1 SGHRS, CDR2 YFSETQ.

This clone was detected once. The chain joins TRBV7-9 to TRBJ2-1; 7 bases agree with TRBD2. This CDR3 comprises 16 residues. The germline gives CDR1 SEHNR, CDR2 FQNEAQ (reference sequence). With 3 bases clipped from V and 5 bases from J, the junction kept 10 bases outside the gene matches. The CDR3 coding sequence is TGTGCCAGCAGCTTTAGGACTAGTGCACCCCACAATGAGCAGTTCTTC. This codes for CASSFRTSAPHNEQFF.

This rearrangement joins TRBV9 to TRBJ2-1, with 9 bases lining up with TRBD1. CDR1 SGDLS and CDR2 YYNGEE come from the germline V gene. V trimming: 0 bases; J trimming: 0 bases; junction bases outside the gene matches: 7. CDR3 length: 18 residues. In DNA form, the CDR3 reads TGTGCCAGCAGCGTAGTGGGGGCGGGACAGGGCTCCTACAATGAGCAGTTCTTC. It is translated as CASSVVGAGQGSYNEQFF.

This chain connects TRBV25-1 to TRBJ1-1, with 9 bases that match TRBD1. J lost 3 bases, V lost 6 bases, and 5 bases had no gene match. Germline V gene sequence: CDR1 MGHDK, CDR2 SYGVNS. The CDR3 contains 14 residues. The CDR3 DNA sequence: TGTGCCAGCAGGGGTCGGACAGGGGACACTGAAGCTTTCTTT. Its translation: CASRGRTGDTEAFF.

The V and J genes are TRBV5-1 and TRBJ1-4; 7 positions agree with TRBD1. Germline values: CDR1 SGHRS, CDR2 YFSETQ. This CDR3 spans 16 amino acids. Trimming took 2 bases from V and 0 from J; bases not matched to a gene: 4. Written as DNA, the CDR3 is TGCGCCAGCAGCTTCCAGGGGGATGCAACTAATGAAAAACTGTTTTTT. Amino acids: CASSFQGDATNEKLFF.

Here the CDR3 reads CSASAGVAKNIQYF. The CDR3 nucleotides read TGCAGTGCTAGTGCGGGGGTAGCCAAAAACATTCAGTACTTC. The rearrangement links TRBV20-1 to TRBJ2-4; 7 bases align to TRBD2. The CDR3 is 14 residues long. Germline V CDR1 and CDR2: DFQATT, SNEGSKA (reference sequence). V shed 3 bases and J 0 bases; nucleotides not matched to a gene: 2.

This clone has a single count. The V and J genes are TRBV30 and TRBJ1-1; TRBD1 aligns across 8 bases. Germline V gene data show CDR1 as GTSNPN and CDR2 as SVGIG (reference sequence). The CDR3 has 14 residues. The V and J ends lost 4 bases and 7 bases, in that order; junction bases with no gene match: 11. This CDR3 reads CAWTRTGGGGEAFF. The DNA of the CDR3 is TGTGCCTGGACTAGAACAGGGGGAGGGGGTGAAGCTTTCTTT.

The chain joins TRBV9 to TRBJ2-3, with D possibly matching TRBD1 (6 bases). From germline, CDR1 is SGDLS and CDR2 YYNGEE. The CDR3 sequence is 14 residues long. V dropped 5 bases and J dropped 5 bases, with 15 bases sitting between them. Here the CDR3 reads CASSHKGGRDTQYF. CDR3 coding DNA: TGTGCCAGCAGTCACAAAGGGGGACGAGATACGCAGTATTTT.